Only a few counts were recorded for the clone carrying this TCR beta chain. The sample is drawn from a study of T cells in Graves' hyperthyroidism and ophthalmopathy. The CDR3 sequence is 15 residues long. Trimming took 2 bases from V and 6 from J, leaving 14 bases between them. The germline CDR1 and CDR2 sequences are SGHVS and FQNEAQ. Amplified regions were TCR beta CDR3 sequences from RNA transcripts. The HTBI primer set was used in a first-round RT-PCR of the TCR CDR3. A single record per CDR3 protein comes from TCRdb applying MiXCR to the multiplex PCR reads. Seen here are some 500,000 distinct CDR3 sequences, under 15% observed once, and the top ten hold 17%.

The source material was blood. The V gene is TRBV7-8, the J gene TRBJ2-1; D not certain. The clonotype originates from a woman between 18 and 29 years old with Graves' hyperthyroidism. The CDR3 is CASSLLETVSNEQFF. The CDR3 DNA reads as TGTGCCAGCAGCTTACTGGAAACAGTCTCCAATGAGCAGTTCTTC.